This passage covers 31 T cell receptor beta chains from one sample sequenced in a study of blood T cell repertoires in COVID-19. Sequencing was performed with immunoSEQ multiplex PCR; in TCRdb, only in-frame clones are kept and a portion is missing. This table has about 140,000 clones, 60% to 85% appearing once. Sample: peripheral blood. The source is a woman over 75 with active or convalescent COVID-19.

CDR3 bases: TGTGCCAGCAGCTTAATGCCGGGACAGGGGGCTGGGGCCAACGTCCTGACTTTC. Translated: CASSLMPGQGAGANVLTF. This chain joins TRBV7-8 and TRBJ2-6; 11 bases map to TRBD1. CDR3 length: 18 amino acids. Trimming at V came to 2 bases and at J to 2 bases, leaving 5 bases not matched to a gene. Germline CDR1 reads SGHVS; CDR2 reads FQNEAQ.

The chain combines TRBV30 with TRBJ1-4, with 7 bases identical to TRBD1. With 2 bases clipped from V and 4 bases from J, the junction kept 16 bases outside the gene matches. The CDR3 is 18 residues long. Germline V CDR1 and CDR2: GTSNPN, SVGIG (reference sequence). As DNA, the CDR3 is TGTGCCTGGAGTCCGCGAATCTTGACAGGGCTCAATAATGAAAAACTGTTTTTT. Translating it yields CAWSPRILTGLNNEKLFF.

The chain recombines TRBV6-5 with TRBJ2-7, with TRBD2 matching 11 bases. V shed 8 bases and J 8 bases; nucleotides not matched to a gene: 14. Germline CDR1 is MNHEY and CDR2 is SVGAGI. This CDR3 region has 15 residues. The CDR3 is CASHDIAGGIRKQYF. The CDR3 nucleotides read TGTGCCAGCCACGACATAGCGGGGGGGATTCGCAAGCAGTACTTC.

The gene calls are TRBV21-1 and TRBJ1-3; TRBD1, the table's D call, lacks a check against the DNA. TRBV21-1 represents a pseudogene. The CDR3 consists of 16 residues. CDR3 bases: TGTGCCAGCAGCAAAGAAGCAGGTTATCCTGGAAACACCATATATTTT. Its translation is CASSKEAGYPGNTIYF.

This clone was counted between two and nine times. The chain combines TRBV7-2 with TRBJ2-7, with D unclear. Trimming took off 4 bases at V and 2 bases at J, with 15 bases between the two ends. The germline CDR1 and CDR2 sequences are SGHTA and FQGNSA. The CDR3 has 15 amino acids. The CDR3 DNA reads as TGTGCCAGCAGCTCCGAAAAATCTCGGGCCTACGAGCAGTACTTC. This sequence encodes CASSSEKSRAYEQYF.

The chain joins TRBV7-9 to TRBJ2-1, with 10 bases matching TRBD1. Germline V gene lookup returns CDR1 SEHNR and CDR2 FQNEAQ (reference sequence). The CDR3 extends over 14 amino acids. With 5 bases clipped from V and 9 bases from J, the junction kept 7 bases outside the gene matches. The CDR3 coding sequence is TGTGCCAGCAGCACCGGGACAGGGGCGTTTGAGCAGTTCTTC. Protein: CASSTGTGAFEQFF.

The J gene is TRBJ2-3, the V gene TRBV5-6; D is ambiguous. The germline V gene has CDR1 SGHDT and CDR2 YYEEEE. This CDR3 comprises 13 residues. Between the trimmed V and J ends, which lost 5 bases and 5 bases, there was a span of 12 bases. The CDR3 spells CASSSLLLDTQYF. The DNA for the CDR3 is TGTGCCAGCAGTAGCTTGCTGCTAGATACGCAGTATTTT. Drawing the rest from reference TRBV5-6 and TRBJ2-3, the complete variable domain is DAGVTQSPTHLIKTRGQQVTLRCSPKSGHDTVSWYQQALGQGPQFIFQYYEEEERQRGNFPDRFSGHQFPNYSSELNVNALLLGDSALYLCASSSLLLDTQYFGPGTRLTVL.

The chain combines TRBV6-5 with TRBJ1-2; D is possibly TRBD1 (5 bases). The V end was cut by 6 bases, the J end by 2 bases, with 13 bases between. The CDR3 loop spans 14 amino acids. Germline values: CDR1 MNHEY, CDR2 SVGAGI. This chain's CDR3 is CASSLREGNYGYTF. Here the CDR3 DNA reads TGTGCCAGCAGCCTAAGGGAGGGGAACTATGGCTACACCTTC.

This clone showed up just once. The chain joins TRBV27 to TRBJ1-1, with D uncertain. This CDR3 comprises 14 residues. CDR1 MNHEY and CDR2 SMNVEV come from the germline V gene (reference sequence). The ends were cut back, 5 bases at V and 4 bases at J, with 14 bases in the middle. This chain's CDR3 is CASSPSRRGTEAFF. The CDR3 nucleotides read TGTGCCAGCAGTCCTAGCCGGCGGGGCACTGAAGCTTTCTTT.

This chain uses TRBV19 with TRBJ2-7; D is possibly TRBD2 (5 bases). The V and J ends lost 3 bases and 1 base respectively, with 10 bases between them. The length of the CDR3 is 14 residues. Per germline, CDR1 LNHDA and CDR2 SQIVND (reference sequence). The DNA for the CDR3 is TGTGCCAGTAGTATGGCCCGGGATTCCTACGAGCAGTACTTC. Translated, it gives CASSMARDSYEQYF.

CDR3 sequence (DNA): TGTGCCAGCAGTTTAGGGGGCATTCACCCACAGACCCAGTACTTC. Protein product: CASSLGGIHPQTQYF. This chain connects TRBV28 to TRBJ2-5; TRBD1 might be the D (6 bases). The CDR3 length is 15 residues. Germline V gives CDR1 MDHEN, CDR2 SYDVKM. V lost 2 bases and J lost 6, with 16 bases in between.

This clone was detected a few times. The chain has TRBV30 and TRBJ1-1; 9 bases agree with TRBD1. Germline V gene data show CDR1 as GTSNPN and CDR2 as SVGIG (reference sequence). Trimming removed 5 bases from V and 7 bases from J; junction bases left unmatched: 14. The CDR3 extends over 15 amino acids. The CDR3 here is CAWVPPGTGSNEAFF. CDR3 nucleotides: TGTGCCTGGGTCCCCCCCGGGACAGGGTCGAATGAAGCTTTCTTT. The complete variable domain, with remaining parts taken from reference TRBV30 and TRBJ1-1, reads SQTIHQWPATLVQPVGSPLSLECTVEGTSNPNLYWYRQAAGRGLQLLFYSVGIGQISSEVPQNLSASRPQDRQFILSSKKLLLSDSGFYLCAWVPPGTGSNEAFFGQGTRLTVV.

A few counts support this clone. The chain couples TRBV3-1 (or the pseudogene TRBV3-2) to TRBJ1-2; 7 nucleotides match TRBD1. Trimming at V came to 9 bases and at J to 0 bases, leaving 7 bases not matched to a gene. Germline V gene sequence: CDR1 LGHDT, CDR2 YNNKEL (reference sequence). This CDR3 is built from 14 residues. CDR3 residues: CASPGQLANYGYTF. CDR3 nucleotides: TGTGCCAGTCCGGGACAGCTAGCTAACTATGGCTACACCTTC.

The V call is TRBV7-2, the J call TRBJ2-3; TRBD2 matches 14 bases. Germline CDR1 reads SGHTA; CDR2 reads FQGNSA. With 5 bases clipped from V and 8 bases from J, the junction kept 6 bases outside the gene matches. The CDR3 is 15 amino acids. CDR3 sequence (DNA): TGTGCCAGCAGCCGGACTAGCGGGGGGCGAGGTACGCAGTATTTT. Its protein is CASSRTSGGRGTQYF.

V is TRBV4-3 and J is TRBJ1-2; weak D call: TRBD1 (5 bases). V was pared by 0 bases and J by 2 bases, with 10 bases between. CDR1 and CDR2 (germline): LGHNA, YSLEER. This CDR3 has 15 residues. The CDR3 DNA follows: TGCGCCAGCAGCCAAGATCGGAGGGGAAACTATGGCTACACCTTC. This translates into CASSQDRRGNYGYTF.

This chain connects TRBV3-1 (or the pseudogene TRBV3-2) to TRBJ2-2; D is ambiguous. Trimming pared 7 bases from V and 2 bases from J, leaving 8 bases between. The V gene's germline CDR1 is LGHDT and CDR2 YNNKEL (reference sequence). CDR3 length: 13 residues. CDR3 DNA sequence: TGTGCCAGCAACCTACTAAACACCGGGGAGCTGTTTTTT. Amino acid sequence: CASNLLNTGELFF.

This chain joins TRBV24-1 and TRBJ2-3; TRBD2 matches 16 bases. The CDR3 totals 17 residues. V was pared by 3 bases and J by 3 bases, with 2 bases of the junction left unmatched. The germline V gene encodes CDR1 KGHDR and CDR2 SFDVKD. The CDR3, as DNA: TGTGCCACCAGTGATCCGGGACTAGCGGGGGGGACAGATACGCAGTATTTT. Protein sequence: CATSDPGLAGGTDTQYF.

The CDR3 DNA reads as TGCGCCAGCAGCTTGGATACAGGCTATCGTAAACTCATTCAGTACTTC. This codes for CASSLDTGYRKLIQYF. V gene TRBV5-1 combines with J gene TRBJ2-4, with a weak D call TRBD1 (5 bases). The CDR3 runs to 16 residues. With 0 bases removed from V and 9 bases from J, the gap between germline ends came to 19 bases. Germline-derived CDR1 and CDR2 are SGHRS and YFSETQ.

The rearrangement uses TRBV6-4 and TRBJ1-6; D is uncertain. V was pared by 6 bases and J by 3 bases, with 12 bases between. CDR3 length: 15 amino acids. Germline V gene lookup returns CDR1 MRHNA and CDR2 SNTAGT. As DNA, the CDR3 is TGTGCCAGCAGGGCTAACGGGATCTATAATTCACCCCTCCACTTT. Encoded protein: CASRANGIYNSPLHF.

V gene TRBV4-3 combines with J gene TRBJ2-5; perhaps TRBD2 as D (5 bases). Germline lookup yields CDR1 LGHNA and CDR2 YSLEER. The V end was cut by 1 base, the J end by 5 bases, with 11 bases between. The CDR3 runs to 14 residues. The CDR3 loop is CASSQGGREETQYF. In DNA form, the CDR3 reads TGCGCCAGCAGCCAAGGGGGTAGGGAGGAGACCCAGTACTTC.

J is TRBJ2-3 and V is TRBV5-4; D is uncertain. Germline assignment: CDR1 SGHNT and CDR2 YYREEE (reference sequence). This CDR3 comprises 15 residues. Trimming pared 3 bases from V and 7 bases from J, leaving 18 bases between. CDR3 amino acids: CASSSAAGKAHTQYF. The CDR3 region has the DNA TGTGCCAGCAGCTCGGCTGCAGGAAAAGCCCATACGCAGTATTTT.

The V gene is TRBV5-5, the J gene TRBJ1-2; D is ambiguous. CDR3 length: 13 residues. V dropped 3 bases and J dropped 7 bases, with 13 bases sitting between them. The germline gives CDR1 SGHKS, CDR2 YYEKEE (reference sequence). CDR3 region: CASSWRGEGGYTF. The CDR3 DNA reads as TGTGCCAGCAGCTGGCGCGGGGAGGGTGGCTACACCTTC.

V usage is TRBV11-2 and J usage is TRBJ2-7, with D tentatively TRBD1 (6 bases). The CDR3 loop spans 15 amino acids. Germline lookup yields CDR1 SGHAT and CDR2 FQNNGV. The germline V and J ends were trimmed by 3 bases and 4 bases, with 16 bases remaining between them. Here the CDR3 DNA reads TGTGCCAGCAGCTTGTCTTCCGGACAGCAATACGAGCAGTACTTC. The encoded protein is CASSLSSGQQYEQYF.

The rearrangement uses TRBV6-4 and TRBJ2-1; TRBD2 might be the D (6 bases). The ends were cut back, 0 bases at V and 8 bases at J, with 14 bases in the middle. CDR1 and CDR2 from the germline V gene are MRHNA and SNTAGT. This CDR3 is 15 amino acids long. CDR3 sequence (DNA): TGTGCCAGCAGTGACTCGAGTCGGAGGGGCGATGAGCAGTTCTTC. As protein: CASSDSSRRGDEQFF.

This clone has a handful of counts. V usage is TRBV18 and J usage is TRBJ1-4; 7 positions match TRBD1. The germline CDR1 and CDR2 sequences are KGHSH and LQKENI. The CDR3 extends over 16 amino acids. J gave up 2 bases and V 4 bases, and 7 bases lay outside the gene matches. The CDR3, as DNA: TGTGCCAGCTCACTGGACAGGCTCTCGACTAATGAAAAACTGTTTTTT. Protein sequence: CASSLDRLSTNEKLFF.

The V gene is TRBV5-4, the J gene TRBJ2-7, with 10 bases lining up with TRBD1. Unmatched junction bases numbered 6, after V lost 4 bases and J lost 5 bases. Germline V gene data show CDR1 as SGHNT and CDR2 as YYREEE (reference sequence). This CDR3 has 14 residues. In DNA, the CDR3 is TGTGCCAGCAGCGCTCGGGACAGGGGAGACGAGCAGTACTTC. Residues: CASSARDRGDEQYF.

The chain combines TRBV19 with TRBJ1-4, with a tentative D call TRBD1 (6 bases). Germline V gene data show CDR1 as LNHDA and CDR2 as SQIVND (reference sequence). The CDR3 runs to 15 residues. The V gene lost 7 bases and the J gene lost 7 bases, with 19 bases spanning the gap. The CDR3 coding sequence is TGTGCCAGTATAGCCAGGGGTCGGAGTGGTGAAAAACTGTTTTTT. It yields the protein CASIARGRSGEKLFF.

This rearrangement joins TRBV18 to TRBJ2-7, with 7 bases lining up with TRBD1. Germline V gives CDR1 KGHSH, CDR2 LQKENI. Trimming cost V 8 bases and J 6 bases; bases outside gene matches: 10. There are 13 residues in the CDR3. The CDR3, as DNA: TGTGCCAGCGGCCCCACAGGGGTGGGCGAGCAGTACTTC. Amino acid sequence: CASGPTGVGEQYF.

The CDR3 is CASSRDRGTGYTF. CDR3 in DNA: TGTGCCAGCAGTCGGGACAGGGGGACTGGCTACACCTTC. The genes are TRBV12-3 or TRBV12-4 and TRBJ1-2; 11 bases fit TRBD1. The ends lost 5 bases at V and 7 bases at J; junction bases unmatched: 3. CDR3 length: 13 residues.

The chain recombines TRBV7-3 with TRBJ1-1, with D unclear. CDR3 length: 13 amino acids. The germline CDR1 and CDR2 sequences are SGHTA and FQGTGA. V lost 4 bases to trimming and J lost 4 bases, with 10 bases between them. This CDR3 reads CASSYTTSTEAFF. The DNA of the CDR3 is TGTGCCAGCAGCTATACGACAAGCACTGAAGCTTTCTTT.

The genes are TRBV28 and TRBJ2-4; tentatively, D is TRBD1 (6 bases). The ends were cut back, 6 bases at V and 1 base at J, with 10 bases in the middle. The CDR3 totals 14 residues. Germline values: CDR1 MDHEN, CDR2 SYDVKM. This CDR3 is CASRNRGAKNIQYF. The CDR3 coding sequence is TGTGCCAGCAGGAATAGGGGGGCCAAAAACATTCAGTACTTC.